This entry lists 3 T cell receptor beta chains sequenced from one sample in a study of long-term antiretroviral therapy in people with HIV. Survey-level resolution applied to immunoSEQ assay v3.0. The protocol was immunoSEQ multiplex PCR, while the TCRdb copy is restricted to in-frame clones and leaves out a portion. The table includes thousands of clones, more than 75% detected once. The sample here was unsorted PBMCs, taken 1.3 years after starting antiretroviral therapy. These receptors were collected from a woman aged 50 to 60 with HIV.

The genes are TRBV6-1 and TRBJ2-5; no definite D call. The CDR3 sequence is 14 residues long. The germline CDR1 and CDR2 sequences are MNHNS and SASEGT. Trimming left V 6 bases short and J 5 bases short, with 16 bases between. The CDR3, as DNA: TGTGCCAGCAGCCGCCCCACATCCCTGGAGACCCAGTACTTC. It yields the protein CASSRPTSLETQYF.

The CDR3 here is CASYQGGSTDTQYF. In nucleotides, the CDR3 is TGTGCCAGCTATCAGGGTGGTAGCACAGATACGCAGTATTTT. The chain couples TRBV13 to TRBJ2-3; a weak D match, TRBD1 (5 bases). CDR3 length: 14 residues. Trimming took off 8 bases at V and 0 bases at J, with 12 bases between the two ends. From germline, CDR1 is PRHDT and CDR2 FYEKMQ (reference sequence).

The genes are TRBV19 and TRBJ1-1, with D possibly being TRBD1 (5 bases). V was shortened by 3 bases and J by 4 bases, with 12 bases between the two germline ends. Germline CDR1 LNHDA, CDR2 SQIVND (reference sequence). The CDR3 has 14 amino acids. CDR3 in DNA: TGTGCCAGTAGTATGCCAGGGCTGCGCACTGAAGCTTTCTTT. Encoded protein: CASSMPGLRTEAFF.